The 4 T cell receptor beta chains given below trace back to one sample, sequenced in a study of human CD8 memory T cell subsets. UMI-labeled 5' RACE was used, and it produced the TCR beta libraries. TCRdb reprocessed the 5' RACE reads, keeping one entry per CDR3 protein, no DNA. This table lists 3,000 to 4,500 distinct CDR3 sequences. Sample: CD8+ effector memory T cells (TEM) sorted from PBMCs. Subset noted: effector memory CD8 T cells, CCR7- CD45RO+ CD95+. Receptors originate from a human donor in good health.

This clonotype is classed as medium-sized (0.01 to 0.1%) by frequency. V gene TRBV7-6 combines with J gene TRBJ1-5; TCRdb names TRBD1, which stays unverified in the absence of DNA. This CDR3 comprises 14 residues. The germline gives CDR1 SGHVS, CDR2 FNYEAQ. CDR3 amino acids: CASSLEGGDQPQHF.

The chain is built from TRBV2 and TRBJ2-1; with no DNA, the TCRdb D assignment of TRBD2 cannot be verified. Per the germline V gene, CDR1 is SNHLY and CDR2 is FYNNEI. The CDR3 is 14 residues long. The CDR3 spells CASRVAGGWNEQFF.

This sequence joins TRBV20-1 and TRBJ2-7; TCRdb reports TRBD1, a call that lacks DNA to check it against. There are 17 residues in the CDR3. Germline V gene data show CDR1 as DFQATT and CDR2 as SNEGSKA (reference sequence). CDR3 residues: CSARVGQEVSSSYEQYF.

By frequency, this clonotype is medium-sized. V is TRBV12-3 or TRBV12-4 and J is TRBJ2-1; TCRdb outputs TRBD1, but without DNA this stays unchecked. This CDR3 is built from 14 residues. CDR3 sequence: CASSWTGGQDEQFF.